The 14 T cell receptor beta chains below come from one sample, sequenced in a study of cytomegalovirus exposure and HLA in healthy donors. Primers for the PCR totalled 60 Vbeta and 13 Jbeta. The table came from immunoSEQ multiplex PCR; TCRdb's copy has only in-frame clones and leaves some out. The sample includes under 200,000 clones, 65% to 70% of them seen just once. Sequenced input: PBMCs. These receptors originate from a woman aged 18-29 years in good health and CMV-seropositive.

The chain combines TRBV15 with TRBJ2-5; a possible D gene is TRBD2 (6 bases). V was trimmed by 0 bases and J by 5 bases, leaving 13 bases between them. CDR1 is LNHNV and CDR2 is YYDKDF in the germline V gene (reference sequence). The length of the CDR3 is 15 residues. CDR3 region: CATSRDGGRWETQYF. The CDR3 nucleotides are TGTGCCACCAGCAGAGACGGGGGACGTTGGGAGACCCAGTACTTC. Full variable domain (remainder filled in from reference TRBV15 and TRBJ2-5): DAMVIQNPRYQVTQFGKPVTLSCSQTLNHNVMYWYQQKSSQAPKLLFHYYDKDFNNEADTPDNFQSRRPNTSFCFLDIRSPGLGDTAMYLCATSRDGGRWETQYFGPGTRLLVL.

This clone turned up a few times. The chain joins TRBV29-1 to TRBJ1-1; 9 positions agree with TRBD1. The CDR3 sequence is 15 residues long. J gave up 4 bases and V 6 bases, and 12 bases lay outside the gene matches. Germline V CDR1 and CDR2: SQVTM, ANQGSEA. CDR3 sequence: CSVENYRGPGTEAFF. As DNA, the CDR3 is TGCAGCGTCGAAAATTACAGGGGGCCTGGCACTGAAGCTTTCTTT.

V gene TRBV27 combines with J gene TRBJ2-1; D is undetermined. The V gene lost 7 bases and the J gene lost 0 bases, with 7 bases spanning the gap. Per germline, CDR1 MNHEY and CDR2 SMNVEV (reference sequence). The CDR3 runs to 13 residues. CDR3 in amino acids: CASTTGSYNEQFF. CDR3 nucleotides: TGTGCCAGCACCACGGGCTCCTACAATGAGCAGTTCTTC.

The chain couples TRBV5-1 to TRBJ2-3; TRBD2 is a possible D gene (6 bases). The V end lost 4 bases, the J end lost 0 bases, and 9 bases lay between the germline ends. Germline CDR1 and CDR2: SGHRS and YFSETQ. This CDR3 comprises 14 residues. Here the CDR3 reads CASSAGTSTDTQYF. For the CDR3, the DNA is TGCGCCAGCAGCGCGGGGACTAGCACAGATACGCAGTATTTT.

This clone was detected a few times. The rearrangement links TRBV6-5 to TRBJ2-5, with D perhaps matching TRBD2 (5 bases). The germline V and J ends were trimmed by 6 bases and 4 bases, with 9 bases remaining between them. Germline V gene lookup returns CDR1 MNHEY and CDR2 SVGAGI. CDR3 length: 12 residues. The CDR3 DNA reads as TGTGCCAGCAGACTACGGGGAGAGACCCAGTACTTC. It codes for CASRLRGETQYF.

About this clone itself: Germline and junction disagree at one end, which may indicate a read error. The genes are TRBV7-7 and TRBJ2-1; 8 bases align to TRBD2. Per the germline V gene, CDR1 is SSHAT and CDR2 is FNYEAQ (reference sequence). This CDR3 spans 15 amino acids. CDR3 nucleotide sequence: TGTGCTAGCAGCCTGAGCGGGAGCATGTGGAATGAGCAGTTCTTC. It specifies CASSLSGSMWNEQFF. The whole variable domain, remainder taken from reference TRBV7-7 and TRBJ2-1, is GAGVSQSPRYKVTKRGQDVTLRCDPISSHATLYWYQQALGQGPEFLTYFNYEAQPDKSGLPSDRFSAERPEGSISTLTIQRTEQRDSAMYRCASSLSGSMWNEQFFGPGTRLTVL.

V is TRBV15 and J is TRBJ2-2; D is ambiguous. This CDR3 comprises 15 residues. Trimming stripped 5 bases from V and 3 bases from J, with 13 bases between. Germline V gene data show CDR1 as LNHNV and CDR2 as YYDKDF (reference sequence). The DNA of the CDR3 is TGTGCCACCAGCCGCAGATCGGGTGACACCGGGGAGCTGTTTTTT. This encodes CATSRRSGDTGELFF.

The V and J genes are TRBV27 and TRBJ2-5; 7 nucleotides match TRBD2. The CDR3 consists of 13 residues. With 3 bases clipped from V and 2 bases from J, the junction kept 0 bases outside the gene matches. The germline gives CDR1 MNHEY, CDR2 SMNVEV (reference sequence). CDR3 region: CASSFGGQETQYF. The CDR3, as DNA: TGTGCCAGCAGTTTCGGGGGGCAAGAGACCCAGTACTTC.

J is TRBJ2-7 and V is TRBV16, with D maybe TRBD1 (6 bases). Per germline, CDR1 KGHSY and CDR2 FQNENV. V was pared by 0 bases and J by 3 bases, with 21 bases between. This CDR3 has 18 amino acids. CDR3 region: CASSQSLWRGRGSYEQYF. Written as DNA, the CDR3 is TGTGCCAGCAGCCAATCTCTTTGGCGAGGCAGGGGTAGCTACGAGCAGTACTTC.

This clone has just a few counts. The CDR3 nucleotides are TGTGCCAGCAGTTACTCGACTAGCGGGCTCTACGAGCAGTACTTC. Amino acids: CASSYSTSGLYEQYF. The J gene is TRBJ2-7, the V gene TRBV6-5, with 10 bases matching TRBD2. The V segment lost 0 bases and the J segment 3 bases; nucleotides outside the gene matches: 2. The length of the CDR3 is 15 residues. The germline gives CDR1 MNHEY, CDR2 SVGAGI.

The rearrangement uses TRBV6-5 and TRBJ1-6, with D maybe TRBD1 (5 bases). The germline gives CDR1 MNHEY, CDR2 SVGAGI. V gave up 6 bases and J gave up 9 bases, with 9 bases separating them. The CDR3 is 12 amino acids. CDR3 in DNA: TGTGCCAGCAGCAGCAGGGTTTCACCCCTCCACTTT. It translates to CASSSRVSPLHF.

The J gene is TRBJ2-5, the V gene TRBV5-4; 7 nucleotides match TRBD1. Germline V gene sequence: CDR1 SGHNT, CDR2 YYREEE (reference sequence). Germline trimming cut 0 bases from V and 4 bases from J; bases unmatched to any gene: 0. The CDR3 runs to 13 residues. The CDR3 DNA is TGTGCCAGCAGCTTGGCAGGGGGAGAGACCCAGTACTTC. As protein: CASSLAGGETQYF.

The genes are TRBV12-5 and TRBJ1-2; 8 bases agree with TRBD1. V shed 4 bases and J 9 bases; nucleotides not matched to a gene: 13. The CDR3 runs 15 residues. Germline lookup yields CDR1 LGHNT and CDR2 FRNRAP. The CDR3, as DNA: TGTGCTAGTGGTTCAGAGGACAGGGACCGAAGACGCTACACCTTC. Encoded protein: CASGSEDRDRRRYTF.

Note on this clone: One end of the junction fails to match germline, which may point to a read error. Other DNA sequences in the same sample also yield this CDR3. The V and J genes are TRBV11-2 and TRBJ2-7, with TRBD1 as a possible D gene (5 bases). CDR1 is SGHAT and CDR2 is FQNNGV in the germline V gene. This CDR3 has 14 residues. CDR3 in amino acids: CASSLSRGMNEQYF. As DNA, the CDR3 is TGTGCCAGCAGCTTGTCTAGGGGAATGAACGAGCAGTATTTC.